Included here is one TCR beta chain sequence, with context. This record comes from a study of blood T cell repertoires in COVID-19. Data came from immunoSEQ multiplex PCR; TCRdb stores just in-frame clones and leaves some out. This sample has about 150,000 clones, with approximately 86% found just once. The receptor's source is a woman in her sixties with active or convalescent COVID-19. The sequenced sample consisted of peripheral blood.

CDR3 nucleotide sequence: TGTGCCAGCAGCGCAAGCGCCGGGACAGAACCCTACGAGCAGTACTTC. The encoded protein is CASSASAGTEPYEQYF. The V and J genes are TRBV4-2 and TRBJ2-7; TRBD1 agrees at 7 bases. CDR1 LGHNA and CDR2 YNFKEQ come from the germline V gene. The V segment lost 5 bases and the J segment 2 bases; nucleotides outside the gene matches: 12. CDR3 length equals 16 residues.